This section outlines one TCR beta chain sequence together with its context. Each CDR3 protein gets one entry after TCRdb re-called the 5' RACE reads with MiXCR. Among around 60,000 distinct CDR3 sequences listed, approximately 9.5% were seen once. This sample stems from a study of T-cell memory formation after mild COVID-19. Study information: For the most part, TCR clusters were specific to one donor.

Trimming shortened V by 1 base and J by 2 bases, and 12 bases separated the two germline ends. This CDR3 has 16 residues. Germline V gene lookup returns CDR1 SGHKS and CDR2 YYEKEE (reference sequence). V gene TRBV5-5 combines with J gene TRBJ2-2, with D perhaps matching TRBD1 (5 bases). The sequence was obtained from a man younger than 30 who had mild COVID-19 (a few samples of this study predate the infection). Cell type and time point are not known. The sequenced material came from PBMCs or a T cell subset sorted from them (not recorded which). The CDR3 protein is CASSLLGHLNTGELFF. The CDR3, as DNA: TGTGCCAGCAGCTTGCTAGGACACCTAAACACCGGGGAGCTGTTTTTT.